The next 4 T cell receptor beta chains were all read from a single sample in a study of blood T cell repertoires in COVID-19. This table comes from immunoSEQ multiplex PCR, and its TCRdb copy is limited to in-frame clones, with some not included. The repertoire holds roughly 240,000 clones, about 80% seen once, with 1.9% in the top ten. The sequenced sample was peripheral blood. All receptors derive from a woman older than 75 with acute or convalescent COVID-19.

The gene calls are TRBV7-9 and TRBJ1-4, with a weak D call TRBD1 (5 bases). The germline V and J ends were trimmed by 5 bases and 6 bases, with 19 bases remaining between them. The V gene's germline CDR1 is SEHNR and CDR2 FQNEAQ (reference sequence). This CDR3 contains 16 residues. The CDR3 here is CASSQPAASRDEKLFF. The CDR3 nucleotides read TGTGCCAGCAGCCAGCCAGCCGCCAGCAGGGATGAAAAACTGTTTTTT.

This rearrangement joins TRBV29-1 to TRBJ1-5, with 9 positions matching TRBD1. This CDR3 has 14 residues. V lost 4 bases and J lost 6; bases outside the gene matches: 7. CDR1 and CDR2 (germline): SQVTM, ANQGSEA. The chain's CDR3 is CSVATGTGFQPQHF. CDR3 sequence (DNA): TGCAGCGTTGCCACCGGGACAGGGTTTCAGCCCCAGCATTTT.

This chain uses TRBV7-3 with TRBJ2-6; 8 nucleotides agree with TRBD2. Germline V gene data show CDR1 as SGHTA and CDR2 as FQGTGA. There are 17 residues in the CDR3. V lost 5 bases and J lost 0; bases outside the gene matches: 6. Here the CDR3 reads CASSLRTSLSGANVLTF. Written as DNA, the CDR3 is TGTGCCAGCAGCCTCAGGACTAGCCTCTCTGGGGCCAACGTCCTGACTTTC.

The chain carries TRBV12-3 or TRBV12-4 and TRBJ1-2; tentative D call: TRBD1 (5 bases). The CDR3 consists of 13 residues. V lost 6 bases and J 5 bases, leaving 13 bases between the germline ends. CDR3 residues: CASSTSRGYGYTF. The DNA for the CDR3 is TGTGCCAGCAGCACCTCCCGGGGGTATGGCTACACCTTC.